This T cell receptor (beta chain) stems from a study of blood T cells in healthy people across ages. This clonotype turned up a few times. It may be a read error: a sequence one base away is much more abundant. Together with a sample-barcoded 5' primer, a J-beta primer mix was included in a second PCR lasting roughly 6 to 12 cycles. Through a template-switch adaptor with 12 random nucleotides, each cDNA molecule received a tag. From the 5' RACE reads, TCRdb called clonotypes with MiXCR, one entry per CDR3 protein. The top ten hold 17% of the sample, which has around 900,000 distinct CDR3 sequences, around 30% seen once. The receptor was derived from a woman at least 80 years old in good health. The sequenced material came from blood.

The CDR3 DNA reads as TGCAGTGCTAGAGATCGCGGGCGGGGACGCCTGATAAACAATGAGCAGTACTTC. It translates to CSARDRGRGRLINNEQYF. The rearrangement joins TRBV20-1 to TRBJ2-7, with D possibly matching TRBD2 (6 bases). The germline CDR1 and CDR2 sequences are DFQATT and SNEGSKA (reference sequence). This CDR3 comprises 18 residues. V was pared by 0 bases and J by 7 bases, with 28 bases between.